A single sample is the source of the 32 T cell receptor beta chains below, sequenced in a study of radiotherapy plus CTLA-4 blockade in lung cancer. Profiled with immunoSEQ multiplex PCR; TCRdb holds only in-frame clones, not every one. The sample holds 55,000 to 80,000 clones; about 72% are singletons and the top ten take under 5%. The input for sequencing was peripheral blood, taken from a patient treated with radiotherapy plus ipilimumab. The receptors were gathered from a human donor with non-small cell lung cancer who had a complete response to radiotherapy plus ipilimumab.

The chain couples TRBV18 to TRBJ2-2; 8 positions agree with TRBD1. The CDR3 has 18 amino acids. V lost 1 base, J lost 5 bases, and 12 bases stayed unmatched. Germline-derived CDR1 and CDR2 are KGHSH and LQKENI. The CDR3 DNA reads TGTGCCAGCTCACCACTCGTTCGGACACAGGGGGATACCGGGGAGCTGTTTTTT. Protein: CASSPLVRTQGDTGELFF. Using reference TRBV18 and TRBJ2-2 for the parts outside the CDR3, the full variable domain is NAGVMQNPRHLVRRRGQEARLRCSPMKGHSHVYWYRQLPEEGLKFMVYLQKENIIDESGMPKERFSAEFPKEGPSILRIQQVVRGDSAAYFCASSPLVRTQGDTGELFFGEGSRLTVL.

The chain has TRBV27 and TRBJ2-4; D unresolved. Deletions cut 0 bases from V and 7 bases from J, with 13 bases between. The CDR3 sequence is 15 residues long. The germline CDR1 and CDR2 sequences are MNHEY and SMNVEV (reference sequence). The DNA for the CDR3 is TGTGCCAGCAGTTTATCGACCGGGTCGGTGAACATTCAGTACTTC. It specifies CASSLSTGSVNIQYF.

The chain links TRBV7-2 to TRBJ2-2, with 8 bases matching TRBD2. The junction had 6 bases not matched to a gene; V was cut back by 5 bases and J by 7 bases. Germline CDR1 is SGHTA and CDR2 is FQGNSA. The CDR3 is 14 amino acids. CDR3 sequence (DNA): TGTGCCAGCAGCCCTATGAGCGGGAGCGGGGAGCTGTTTTTT. Protein: CASSPMSGSGELFF.

This clone occurred a few times. The chain carries TRBV6-5 and TRBJ2-1; 10 bases map to TRBD2. The CDR3 is made up of 14 amino acids. The trim removed 5 bases at V and 5 bases at J, leaving 3 bases unmatched. Germline V gene sequence: CDR1 MNHEY, CDR2 SVGAGI. CDR3 bases: TGTGCCAGCAGTGCCAGCGGGGGGGACAATGAGCAGTTCTTC. It codes for CASSASGGDNEQFF.

V gene TRBV9 combines with J gene TRBJ2-7; 7 bases line up with TRBD1. The V and J ends lost 3 bases and 6 bases, in that order; junction bases with no gene match: 12. Germline V CDR1 and CDR2: SGDLS, YYNGEE. The CDR3 covers 15 residues. The CDR3 sequence: CASSGPGQLSPEQYF. CDR3 bases: TGTGCCAGCAGCGGACCGGGACAGTTGTCTCCCGAGCAGTACTTC.

The gene calls are TRBV16 and TRBJ1-4, with TRBD1 matching 7 bases. With V trimmed by 3 bases and J by 4 bases, 5 bases remained unmatched. This CDR3 spans 15 amino acids. Germline loops: CDR1 KGHSY, CDR2 FQNENV. CDR3: CASSHRQGGNEKLFF. CDR3 nucleotide sequence: TGTGCCAGCAGCCATCGCCAGGGGGGTAATGAAAAACTGTTTTTT.

This clone showed up just a few times. The gene calls are TRBV7-8 and TRBJ1-4, with D unclear. CDR3 length equals 15 residues. V was pared by 6 bases and J by 8 bases, with 19 bases between. Germline V gene lookup returns CDR1 SGHVS and CDR2 FQNEAQ. CDR3 in amino acids: CASSQSRETREKLFF. The CDR3 nucleotides read TGTGCCAGCAGTCAAAGCCGGGAAACACGGGAAAAACTGTTTTTT.

J is TRBJ2-2 and V is TRBV6-4, with D possibly being TRBD1 (5 bases). The CDR3 covers 18 residues. V was cut by 2 bases and J by 3 bases, with 19 bases left in between. Germline values: CDR1 MRHNA, CDR2 SNTAGT. This CDR3 reads CASSDRGYNQLDTGELFF. The CDR3 nucleotides are TGTGCCAGCAGTGACAGGGGCTACAACCAACTTGACACCGGGGAGCTGTTTTTT.

The chain recombines TRBV18 with TRBJ1-1, with D unclear. The CDR3 runs to 13 residues. Trimming took 3 bases from V and 5 from J, leaving 10 bases between them. Germline CDR1 and CDR2: KGHSH and LQKENI. The CDR3 nucleotides are TGTGCCAGCTCACCCCCCAGAGGGACTGAAGCTTTCTTT. Protein: CASSPPRGTEAFF.

This clone was counted only a few times. The chain is built from TRBV2 and TRBJ1-1; no firm D call. Germline V gives CDR1 SNHLY, CDR2 FYNNEI. The V and J ends lost 8 bases and 2 bases respectively, with 9 bases between them. CDR3 length: 12 amino acids. In nucleotides, the CDR3 is TGTGCCAGCGGGCGACCCAACACTGAAGCTTTCTTT. It codes for CASGRPNTEAFF.

This rearrangement joins TRBV30 to TRBJ2-6; TRBD1 agrees at 10 bases. The V segment lost 3 bases and the J segment 0 bases; nucleotides outside the gene matches: 8. The germline CDR1 and CDR2 sequences are GTSNPN and SVGIG (reference sequence). CDR3 length: 18 residues. The CDR3 nucleotides are TGTGCCTGGAGCCTGGGACAGGGGATTTTCTCTGGGGCCAACGTCCTGACTTTC. It codes for CAWSLGQGIFSGANVLTF.

The V and J genes are TRBV5-1 and TRBJ2-2; no definite D call. This CDR3 has 17 amino acids. Between the trimmed V and J ends, which lost 4 bases and 1 base, there was a span of 17 bases. Per the germline V gene, CDR1 is SGHRS and CDR2 is YFSETQ. The CDR3 loop reads CASSPAPRTWNTGELFF. The CDR3 DNA sequence: TGCGCCAGCAGCCCGGCTCCCCGCACCTGGAACACCGGGGAGCTGTTTTTT.

The chain joins TRBV6-5 to TRBJ2-7; no clear D. The length of the CDR3 is 15 residues. Trimming removed 0 bases at V and 0 bases at J, with 9 bases between. The V gene's germline CDR1 is MNHEY and CDR2 SVGAGI. CDR3 DNA: TGTGCCAGCAGTTACTCCTCAGAGAGCTCCTACGAGCAGTACTTC. Protein: CASSYSSESSYEQYF.

The rearrangement joins TRBV5-6 to TRBJ1-2, with TRBD1 matching 8 bases. V lost 4 bases, J lost 4 bases, and 9 bases stayed unmatched. Germline loops: CDR1 SGHDT, CDR2 YYEEEE. The CDR3 contains 15 residues. The CDR3 spells CASSARDRLAYGYTF. CDR3 DNA sequence: TGTGCCAGCAGCGCCCGGGACAGGCTCGCCTATGGCTACACCTTC.

The V gene is TRBV30, the J gene TRBJ1-1; no clear D gene. The V gene's germline CDR1 is GTSNPN and CDR2 SVGIG (reference sequence). The CDR3 runs 12 residues. The V end lost 0 bases, the J end lost 3 bases, and 5 bases lay between the germline ends. The CDR3 coding sequence is TGTGCCTGGAGTGTCACGGACACTGAAGCTTTCTTT. It encodes CAWSVTDTEAFF.

The genes are TRBV6-1 and TRBJ2-1; TRBD2 aligns across 10 bases. The V gene end was trimmed by 0 bases and the J gene end by 7 bases; junction bases not matched to a gene: 6. The CDR3 spans 16 residues. The germline CDR1 and CDR2 sequences are MNHNS and SASEGT. The CDR3 nucleotides are TGTGCCAGCAGTGAAGCGGCTAGCGGGAGATATAATGAGCAGTTCTTC. Protein sequence: CASSEAASGRYNEQFF.

The rearrangement uses TRBV6-5 and TRBJ1-1; 7 bases are a match to TRBD1. This CDR3 spans 13 amino acids. V lost 7 bases to trimming and J lost 10 bases; unmatched junction nucleotides: 12. Germline loops: CDR1 MNHEY, CDR2 SVGAGI. DNA of the CDR3: TGTGCCAGCACCCGAGACAGGGTAGGGGGAGCTTTCTTT. Protein sequence: CASTRDRVGGAFF.

The chain recombines TRBV7-2 with TRBJ1-3; unclear D gene. The germline V gene has CDR1 SGHTA and CDR2 FQGNSA. The CDR3 runs to 16 residues. Trimming stripped 2 bases from V and 0 bases from J, with 11 bases between. The CDR3 loop is CASSLQADGSGNTIYF. The CDR3 nucleotides read TGTGCCAGCAGCTTACAGGCAGACGGCTCTGGAAACACCATATATTTT.

This sequence joins TRBV27 and TRBJ1-5; D perhaps matches TRBD1 (5 bases). The CDR3 length is 16 residues. Germline V gives CDR1 MNHEY, CDR2 SMNVEV (reference sequence). Trimming took off 4 bases at V and 4 bases at J, with 17 bases between the two ends. The CDR3 loop is CASSSLGTGRNQPQHF. CDR3 nucleotides: TGTGCCAGCAGTTCCCTTGGGACGGGAAGGAATCAGCCCCAGCATTTT.

The J gene is TRBJ2-3, the V gene TRBV19; TRBD2 matches at 12 bases. J gave up 6 bases and V 6 bases, and 7 bases lay outside the gene matches. This CDR3 has 15 amino acids. Germline CDR1 and CDR2: LNHDA and SQIVND (reference sequence). This CDR3 reads CASRGLAGRLDTQYF. CDR3 DNA: TGTGCCAGTAGAGGACTAGCGGGGAGGCTCGATACGCAGTATTTT.

This chain connects TRBV4-1 to TRBJ2-3, with 7 bases aligning to TRBD2. Germline-derived CDR1 and CDR2 are MGHRA and YSYEKL. CDR3 length: 17 residues. The junction had 7 bases not matched to a gene; V was cut back by 1 base and J by 0 bases. The CDR3 DNA reads TGCGCCAGCAGCCAAGTGGGCTGGGGGGGTAGCACAGATACGCAGTATTTT. Amino acid sequence: CASSQVGWGGSTDTQYF.

This chain links TRBV27 with TRBJ2-1; 8 bases map to TRBD1. J lost 0 bases, V lost 5 bases, and 9 bases had no gene match. CDR1 is MNHEY, CDR2 SMNVEV, per germline (reference sequence). The CDR3 spans 17 residues. The CDR3 DNA reads as TGTGCCAGCAGTGGCCAGAACAGGGGGAGCTCCTACAATGAGCAGTTCTTC. Translated: CASSGQNRGSSYNEQFF.

This sequence joins TRBV5-6 and TRBJ1-1; D is uncertain. V was pared by 2 bases and J by 2 bases, with 13 bases between. Per the germline V gene, CDR1 is SGHDT and CDR2 is YYEEEE. The length of the CDR3 is 15 residues. CDR3 loop: CASSFERRRNTEAFF. DNA of the CDR3: TGTGCCAGCAGCTTTGAGCGGCGAAGAAACACTGAAGCTTTCTTT. Combining the CDR3 with reference TRBV5-6 and TRBJ1-1 gives the whole variable domain DAGVTQSPTHLIKTRGQQVTLRCSPKSGHDTVSWYQQALGQGPQFIFQYYEEEERQRGNFPDRFSGHQFPNYSSELNVNALLLGDSALYLCASSFERRRNTEAFFGQGTRLTVV.

The chain uses TRBV4-3 and TRBJ2-2; 8 positions match TRBD2. The V gene end was trimmed by 0 bases and the J gene end by 0 bases; junction bases not matched to a gene: 6. CDR1 and CDR2 (germline): LGHNA, YSLEER. The CDR3 has 18 residues. The DNA for the CDR3 is TGCGCCAGCAGCCAAGACATTCCTAGCGGGTCGAACACCGGGGAGCTGTTTTTT. It specifies CASSQDIPSGSNTGELFF.

The table lists this clone with a few counts. This rearrangement joins TRBV19 to TRBJ1-2, with a possible D match to TRBD1 (6 bases). This CDR3 is 13 amino acids long. Deletions cut 9 bases from V and 5 bases from J, with 16 bases between. Germline V CDR1 and CDR2: LNHDA, SQIVND (reference sequence). CDR3 nucleotides: TGTGCCAGCAAAAGGGACATCTGGTATGGCTACACCTTC. Protein sequence: CASKRDIWYGYTF.

The rearrangement links TRBV11-2 to TRBJ2-2, with D maybe TRBD1 (6 bases). Germline CDR1 reads SGHAT; CDR2 reads FQNNGV. The germline V and J ends were trimmed by 5 bases and 5 bases, with 12 bases remaining between them. The CDR3 covers 14 residues. The CDR3 sequence: CASSPGDRTGELFF. The CDR3 bases are TGTGCCAGCAGCCCAGGGGATCGGACCGGGGAGCTGTTTTTT.

The chain joins TRBV6-5 to TRBJ2-1; D is unclear. CDR3 size: 14 residues. The germline V and J ends were trimmed by 2 bases and 6 bases, with 11 bases remaining between them. Germline CDR1 reads MNHEY; CDR2 reads SVGAGI. The CDR3 coding sequence is TGTGCCAGCAGTTACGTAGGAGACCCCAATGAGCAGTTCTTC. Translated, it gives CASSYVGDPNEQFF.

The chain recombines TRBV5-1 with TRBJ1-2; D is possibly TRBD1 (6 bases). Germline V gene sequence: CDR1 SGHRS, CDR2 YFSETQ. The CDR3 is 14 residues long. Trimming left V 0 bases short and J 1 base short, with 7 bases between. The CDR3 coding sequence is TGCGCCAGCAGCTTGGGACAGGATAACTATGGCTACACCTTC. Its protein product is CASSLGQDNYGYTF.

The chain is built from TRBV19 and TRBJ2-1, with D uncertain. This CDR3 is built from 13 residues. CDR1 and CDR2 from the germline V gene are LNHDA and SQIVND (reference sequence). Trimming took 5 bases from V and 2 from J, leaving 7 bases between them. The CDR3 sequence: CASSPTTYNEQFF. The DNA of the CDR3 is TGTGCCAGTAGTCCTACTACCTACAATGAGCAGTTCTTC.

This chain connects TRBV4-3 to TRBJ2-4; no firm D call. V lost 0 bases to trimming and J lost 5 bases, with 11 bases between them. The CDR3 contains 15 residues. Germline V gene data show CDR1 as LGHNA and CDR2 as YSLEER. The CDR3 sequence is CASSQDARPQNIQYF. CDR3 nucleotides: TGCGCCAGCAGCCAAGACGCCCGGCCCCAAAACATTCAGTACTTC.

CDR3 sequence reads: CASSLAGTGNNEQFF. The CDR3 DNA sequence: TGCGCCAGCAGCTTGGCCGGGACAGGGAACAATGAGCAGTTCTTC. The chain combines TRBV5-1 with TRBJ2-1, with 9 bases aligning to TRBD1. This CDR3 is 15 amino acids long. Losses at the gene ends were 0 bases for V and 5 bases for J; bases not matched to a gene: 3. The germline V gene has CDR1 SGHRS and CDR2 YFSETQ.

The chain couples TRBV5-6 to TRBJ1-5, with TRBD1 matching over 9 bases. Trimming removed 4 bases from V and 6 bases from J; junction bases left unmatched: 5. Germline assignment: CDR1 SGHDT and CDR2 YYEEEE. The CDR3 totals 14 residues. The CDR3 protein is CASSRPGQGQPQHF. For the CDR3, the DNA is TGTGCCAGCAGCAGGCCGGGACAGGGTCAGCCCCAGCATTTT.